This TCR beta chain was retrieved from a study of OX40 agonist ivuxolimab in advanced cancers. General study results and limits: At 0.1 to 3.0 mg/kg and by week 6, clonal expansion occurred in CD4+ and CD8+ blood T cells.

The CDR3 spans 15 amino acids, including both terminal residues. Germline V gives CDR1 MNHEY, CDR2 SMNVEV (reference sequence). In regard to this clone: The antigen is unknown. It is unclear where the CDR3 begins or ends on the DNA, so no DNA is shown, and the CDR3 is as TCRdb lists it.

Clones were read by immunoSEQ multiplex PCR, and TCRdb kept only the in-frame ones, dropping some. The sample includes tens of thousands of clones, almost 90% of them seen just once. The chain links TRBV27 to TRBJ1-5; the table's D call of TRBD1 was not tested on the DNA. The receptor comes from an adult with an advanced solid tumor such as melanoma, head and neck, liver or kidney cancer. This specimen was CD4+ or CD8+ T cells sorted from blood, taken in a trial of the OX40 agonist ivuxolimab. The CDR3: CASSSSTGPNQPQHF.